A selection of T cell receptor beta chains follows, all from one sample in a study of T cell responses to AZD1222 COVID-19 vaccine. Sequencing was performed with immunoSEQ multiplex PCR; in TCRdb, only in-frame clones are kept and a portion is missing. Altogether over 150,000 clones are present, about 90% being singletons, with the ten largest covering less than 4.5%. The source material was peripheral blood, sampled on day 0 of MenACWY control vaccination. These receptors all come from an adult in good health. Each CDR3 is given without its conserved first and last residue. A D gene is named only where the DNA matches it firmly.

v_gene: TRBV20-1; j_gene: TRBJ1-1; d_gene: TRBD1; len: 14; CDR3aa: SASGVLDRRNTEAF
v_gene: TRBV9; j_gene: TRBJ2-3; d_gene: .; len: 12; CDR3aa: ASSVTATTDTQY
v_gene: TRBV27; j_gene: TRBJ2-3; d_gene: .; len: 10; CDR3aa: ASSHYTDTQY
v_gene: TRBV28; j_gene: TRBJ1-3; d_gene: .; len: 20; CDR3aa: ASSFWYQDPVEGPASGNTIY
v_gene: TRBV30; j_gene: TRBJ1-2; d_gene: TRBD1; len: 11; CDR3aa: AWSGDRNYGYT
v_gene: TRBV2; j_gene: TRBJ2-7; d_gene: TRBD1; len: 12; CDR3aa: ASRVGQASYEQY
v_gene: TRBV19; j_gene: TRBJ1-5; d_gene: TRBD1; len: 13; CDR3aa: ASSAGQGKDQPQH
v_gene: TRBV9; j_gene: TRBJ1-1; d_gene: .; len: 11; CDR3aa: ASSVRMNTEAF
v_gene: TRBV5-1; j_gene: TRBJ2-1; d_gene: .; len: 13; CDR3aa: ASSLDSRSYNEQF
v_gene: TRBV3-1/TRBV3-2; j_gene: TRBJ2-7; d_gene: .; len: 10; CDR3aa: ASSQVRYEQY
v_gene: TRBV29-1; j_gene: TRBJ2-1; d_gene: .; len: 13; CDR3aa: SVYGVDRNYNEQF
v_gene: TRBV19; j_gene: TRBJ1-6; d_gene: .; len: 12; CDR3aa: ASRLHDYNSPLH
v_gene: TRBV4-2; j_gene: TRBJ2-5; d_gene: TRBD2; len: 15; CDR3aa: ASSQASRTSYLETQY
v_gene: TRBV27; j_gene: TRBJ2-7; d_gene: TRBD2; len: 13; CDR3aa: ASSLSSGTRYEQY
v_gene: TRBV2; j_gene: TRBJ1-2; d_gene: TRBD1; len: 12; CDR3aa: VSSSNDRGNGYT
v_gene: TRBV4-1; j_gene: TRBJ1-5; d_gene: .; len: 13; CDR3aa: ASSQEVYSNQPQH
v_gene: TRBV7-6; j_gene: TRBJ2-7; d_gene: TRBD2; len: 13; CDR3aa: ASSYAAGGRYEQY
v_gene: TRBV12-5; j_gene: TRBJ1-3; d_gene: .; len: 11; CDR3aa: ASAQDSGNTIY
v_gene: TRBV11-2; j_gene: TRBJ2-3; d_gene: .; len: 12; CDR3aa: ASSLDLSPDTQY
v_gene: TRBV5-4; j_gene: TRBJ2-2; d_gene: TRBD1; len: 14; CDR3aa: ASSLAGTGATGELF
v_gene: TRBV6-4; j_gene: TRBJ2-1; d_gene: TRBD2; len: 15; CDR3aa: ASSDSQLAGHYNEQF
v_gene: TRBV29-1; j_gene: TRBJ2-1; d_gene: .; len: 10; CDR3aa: SSWGDLNGQF
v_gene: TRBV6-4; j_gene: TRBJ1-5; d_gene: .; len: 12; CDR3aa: ASRTDRLNQPQH
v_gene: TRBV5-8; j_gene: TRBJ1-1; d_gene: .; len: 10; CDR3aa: ASSLRGLVAF
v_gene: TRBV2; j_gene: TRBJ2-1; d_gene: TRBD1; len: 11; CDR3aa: ASRDRGLGEQF
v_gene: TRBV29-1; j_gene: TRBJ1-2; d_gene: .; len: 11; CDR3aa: SVVGGPGNGYT